Listed below are T cell receptor beta chains from one sample, sequenced in a study of response to subunit inactivated influenza vaccine. TCRdb ran MiXCR on the RT-PCR reads and lists one entry per CDR3 protein. The sample holds more than 450,000 distinct CDR3 sequences; approximately 10% are singletons and the top ten take approximately 9.9%. The same sample was also studied in work on T cells expressing NK-cell markers.

Sequences were derived from PBMCs from blood, sampled on the day of vaccination. Every receptor here comes from a man aged 45-65 years who received an inactivated influenza vaccine. CDR3s include the opening cysteine and the closing phenylalanine or tryptophan. A D gene is named only where the DNA matches it firmly. Some rows have no size entry. The others give once, few or many, or a class for an expanded clone.

j_call,d_call,v_call,clone_size,cdr3_aa,cdr3_nt
TRBJ1-1,NA,TRBV12-3/TRBV12-4,many,CASSSGVVDTEAFF,TGTGCCAGCAGTTCCGGGGTTGTGGACACTGAAGCTTTCTTT
TRBJ2-7,NA,TRBV12-3/TRBV12-4,once,CASSPLGAAGNYEQYF,TGTGCCAGCAGTCCACTGGGGGCGGCGGGAAACTACGAGCAGTACTTC
TRBJ2-3,NA,TRBV4-3,many,CASSQAGGASTDTQYF,TGCGCCAGCAGCCAAGCGGGGGGCGCTAGCACAGATACGCAGTATTTT
TRBJ2-5,TRBD1,TRBV28,NA,CASSFFRTGETQYF,TGTGCCAGCAGTTTCTTTAGGACAGGGGAGACCCAGTACTTC
TRBJ1-3,TRBD1,TRBV5-1,few,CASSWTGTGFGNTIYF,TGCGCCAGCAGCTGGACCGGGACAGGGTTTGGAAACACCATATATTTT
TRBJ2-3,TRBD2,TRBV20-1,many,CSARSGEGIGDTQYF,TGCAGTGCTAGAAGCGGGGAGGGAATTGGAGATACGCAGTATTTT
TRBJ2-1,NA,TRBV15,few,CATSRVRGEQFF,TGTGCCACCAGCAGAGTTAGGGGTGAGCAGTTCTTC
TRBJ2-3,TRBD1,TRBV5-1,NA,CASSLETGGRLAGDTQYF,TGCGCCAGCAGCTTGGAGACAGGGGGCCGACTAGCCGGCGATACGCAGTATTTT
TRBJ2-1,NA,TRBV20-1,NA,CSARDPKETGSPYNEQFF,TGCAGTGCTAGAGATCCGAAAGAGACAGGATCCCCCTACAATGAGCAGTTCTTC
TRBJ2-5,TRBD2,TRBV9,few,CASSLTSGSQETQYF,TGTGCCAGCAGTTTGACTAGCGGGAGCCAAGAGACCCAGTACTTC
TRBJ2-7,TRBD2,TRBV6-2/TRBV6-3,NA,CASMEREGYEQYF,TGTGCCAGCATGGAGCGGGAGGGGTACGAGCAGTACTTC
TRBJ2-1,NA,TRBV11-2,NA,CASSSEGGPYNEQFF,TGTGCCAGCAGCTCAGAGGGGGGTCCGTACAATGAGCAGTTCTTC
TRBJ1-6,NA,TRBV20-1,few,CSAPRQGTPYNSPLHF,TGCAGTGCACCTCGGCAGGGGACTCCCTATAATTCACCCCTCCACTTT
TRBJ1-1,NA,TRBV15,NA,CATGRDNGIAEAFF,TGTGCCACCGGCAGAGATAACGGGATCGCTGAAGCTTTCTTT
TRBJ2-1,NA,TRBV24-1,few,CATSGGNNEQFF,TGTGCCACCAGTGGAGGAAACAATGAGCAGTTCTTC
TRBJ2-4,TRBD1,TRBV20-1,NA,CSAPGGTAKNIQYF,TGCAGTGCGCCAGGGGGCACGGCCAAAAACATTCAGTACTTC
TRBJ2-2,NA,TRBV5-1,many,CASSWSPGLTNTGELFF,TGCGCCAGCAGCTGGTCACCGGGACTTACCAACACCGGGGAGCTGTTTTTT
TRBJ2-7,TRBD2,TRBV5-4,many,CASSSLAGAYEQYF,TGTGCCAGCAGCTCCTTAGCGGGAGCATACGAGCAGTACTTC
TRBJ2-7,TRBD2,TRBV29-1,NA,CSVEDGSGSSYEQYF,TGCAGCGTTGAAGATGGTAGCGGGAGCTCCTACGAGCAGTACTTC
TRBJ2-4,NA,TRBV7-2,few,CASTLGAGNLAKNIQYF,TGTGCCAGCACCCTAGGGGCAGGGAACCTAGCCAAAAACATTCAGTACTTC
TRBJ1-5,NA,TRBV7-2,NA,CASSSTAYSNQPQHF,TGTGCCAGCAGCTCGACAGCCTATAGCAATCAGCCCCAGCATTTT
TRBJ2-1,NA,TRBV20-1,NA,CSAGAQSPYNEQFF,TGCAGTGCAGGGGCCCAATCCCCCTACAATGAGCAGTTCTTC
TRBJ1-2,TRBD1,TRBV4-3,NA,CASSRNRGFGYTF,TGCGCCAGCAGCCGCAACAGGGGATTCGGCTACACCTTC
TRBJ2-1,NA,TRBV20-1,NA,CSARDRLGRSSYNEQFF,TGCAGCGCTAGAGATAGGCTAGGGCGGAGCTCCTACAATGAGCAGTTCTTC
TRBJ2-1,NA,TRBV7-8,few,CASRPWGASSYNEQFF,TGTGCCAGCAGGCCATGGGGGGCTAGCTCCTACAATGAGCAGTTCTTC